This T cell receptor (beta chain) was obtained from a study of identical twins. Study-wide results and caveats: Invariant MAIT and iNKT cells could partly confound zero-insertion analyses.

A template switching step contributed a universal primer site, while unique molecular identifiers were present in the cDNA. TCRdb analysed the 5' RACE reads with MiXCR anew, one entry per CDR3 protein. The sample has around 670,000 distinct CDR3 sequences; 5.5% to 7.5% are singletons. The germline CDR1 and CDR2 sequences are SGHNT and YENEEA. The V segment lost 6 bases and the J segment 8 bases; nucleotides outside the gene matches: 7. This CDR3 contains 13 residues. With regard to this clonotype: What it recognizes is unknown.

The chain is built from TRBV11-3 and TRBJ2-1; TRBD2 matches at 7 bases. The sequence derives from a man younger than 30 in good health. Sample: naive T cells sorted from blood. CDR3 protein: CASSRAGRDEQFF. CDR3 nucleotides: TGTGCCAGCAGTCGAGCGGGACGGGATGAGCAGTTCTTC.